This T cell receptor (beta chain) was sequenced in a study of cytomegalovirus exposure and HLA in healthy donors. Primers for the PCR totalled 60 Vbeta and 13 Jbeta. The protocol was immunoSEQ multiplex PCR, while the TCRdb copy is restricted to in-frame clones and leaves out a portion. Of some 150,000 clones in the sample, more than 75% were seen once. Germline values: CDR1 SGDLS, CDR2 YYNGEE. The CDR3 has 15 residues. Trimming took 0 bases from V and 7 from J, leaving 14 bases between them. This clonotype was obtained from a woman aged 18-29 years in good health and CMV-seronegative. Sequenced input: PBMCs. This rearrangement joins TRBV9 to TRBJ1-5; no clear D gene. The CDR3 nucleotides read TGTGCCAGCAGCGTAGGCGGAGTCCCGTTGCAGCCCCAGCATTTT. Its translation: CASSVGGVPLQPQHF.